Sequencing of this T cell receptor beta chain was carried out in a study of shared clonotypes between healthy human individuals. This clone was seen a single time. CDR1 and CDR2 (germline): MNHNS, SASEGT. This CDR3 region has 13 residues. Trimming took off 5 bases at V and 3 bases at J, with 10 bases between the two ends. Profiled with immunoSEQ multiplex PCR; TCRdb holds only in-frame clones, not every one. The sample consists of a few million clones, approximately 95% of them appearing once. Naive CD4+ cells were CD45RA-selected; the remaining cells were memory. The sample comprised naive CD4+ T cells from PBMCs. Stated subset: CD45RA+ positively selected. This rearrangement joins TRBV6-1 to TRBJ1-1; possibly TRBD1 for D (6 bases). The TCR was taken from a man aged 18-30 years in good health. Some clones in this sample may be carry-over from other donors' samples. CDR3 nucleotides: TGTGCCAGCAGTAATAGACAGGACACTGAAGCTTTCTTT. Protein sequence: CASSNRQDTEAFF.